Each of the 14 T cell receptor beta chains below was sequenced from the same sample in a study of cytomegalovirus exposure and HLA in healthy donors. The PCR was carried out with 60 Vbeta primers and 13 Jbeta primers. The assay was immunoSEQ multiplex PCR, and TCRdb's table has in-frame clones only and misses some. The sample gives about 160,000 clones, about 80% of which show up once; about 1.3% is in the top ten. The sample comprised PBMCs. The receptors derive from a young man in good health and CMV-seronegative.

The V gene is TRBV6-6, the J gene TRBJ2-5; no clear D gene. Germline V gene data show CDR1 as MNHNY and CDR2 as SVGAGI (reference sequence). The CDR3 is 13 residues long. V lost 1 base, J lost 2 bases, and 5 bases lay in between. CDR3 coding DNA: TGTGCCAGCAGTTACTGGCCACAAGAGACCCAGTACTTC. Its translation: CASSYWPQETQYF.

The chain combines TRBV28 with TRBJ2-1; D is uncertain. The CDR3 sequence is 12 residues long. V lost 2 bases, J lost 5 bases, and 4 bases lay in between. Per the germline V gene, CDR1 is MDHEN and CDR2 is SYDVKM. CDR3 DNA sequence: TGTGCCAGCAGTTTACGGGACAATGAGCAGTTCTTC. This translates into CASSLRDNEQFF. The full variable domain, in which reference TRBV28 and TRBJ2-1 provide the parts outside the CDR3, is DVKVTQSSRYLVKRTGEKVFLECVQDMDHENMFWYRQDPGLGLRLIYFSYDVKMKEKGDIPEGYSVSREKKERFSLILESASTNQTSMYLCASSLRDNEQFFGPGTRLTVL.

The rearrangement joins TRBV18 to TRBJ2-3; the match to TRBD2 covers 8 bases. Losses at the gene ends were 0 bases for V and 8 bases for J; bases not matched to a gene: 10. Per germline, CDR1 KGHSH and CDR2 LQKENI. The CDR3 totals 16 residues. CDR3 sequence reads: CASSPPGLGVPGTQYF. CDR3 nucleotides: TGTGCCAGCTCACCACCGGGACTAGGGGTCCCGGGTACGCAGTATTTT.

The CDR3 DNA is TGTGCCAGCAGTATACCGGGACTAGCGGGGGGAGAGCAGTTCTTC. Encoded protein: CASSIPGLAGGEQFF. This chain connects TRBV6-5 to TRBJ2-1; 15 bases line up with TRBD2. The J segment lost 10 bases and the V segment lost 5 bases, leaving 6 bases of the junction unmatched. Germline CDR1 and CDR2: MNHEY and SVGAGI. The CDR3 extends over 15 amino acids.

The rearrangement uses TRBV4-1 and TRBJ2-7; 9 nucleotides agree with TRBD1. Germline V gene lookup returns CDR1 MGHRA and CDR2 YSYEKL. V was clipped by 0 bases and J by 5 bases; unmatched bases: 2. This CDR3 spans 14 amino acids. The DNA of the CDR3 is TGCGCCAGCAGCCAAGAGCGGGACAGGGACGAGCAGTACTTC. Its translation: CASSQERDRDEQYF.

This clone appeared a few times. The rearrangement uses TRBV18 and TRBJ1-1; a weak D match, TRBD1 (6 bases). Germline CDR1 is KGHSH and CDR2 is LQKENI. The CDR3 totals 15 residues. The ends were cut back, 6 bases at V and 1 base at J, with 15 bases in the middle. The CDR3 spells CASSERPGQNTEAFF. CDR3 coding DNA: TGTGCCAGCTCCGAACGCCCGGGACAGAACACTGAAGCTTTCTTT.

The DNA of the CDR3 is TGTGCCAGAGTATCTCGGGGACTAGCGGGAGTATTGGCAGATACGCAGTATTTT. It encodes CARVSRGLAGVLADTQYF. The chain couples TRBV21-1 to TRBJ2-3; the table's D gene call, TRBD2, was not cross checked with the DNA. TRBV21-1 is given as a pseudogene. This CDR3 region has 18 residues.

This clone has only one observation. The chain is built from TRBV7-2 and TRBJ2-7, with 8 bases that match TRBD1. The ends lost 5 bases at V and 2 bases at J; junction bases unmatched: 11. From germline, CDR1 is SGHTA and CDR2 FQGNSA. The CDR3 has 16 residues. The CDR3 bases are TGTGCCAGCAGCCGCAGAATAAGACAGGGGACCTACGAGCAGTACTTC. The encoded protein is CASSRRIRQGTYEQYF. Together with reference TRBV7-2 and TRBJ2-7, the CDR3 gives the full variable domain: GAGVSQSPSNKVTEKGKDVELRCDPISGHTALYWYRQSLGQGLEFLIYFQGNSAPDKSGLPSDRFSAERTGGSVSTLTIQRTQQEDSAVYLCASSRRIRQGTYEQYFGPGTRLTVT.

The table lists this clone with a few counts. The chain recombines TRBV29-1 with TRBJ2-7; D possibly corresponds to TRBD2 (5 bases). This CDR3 spans 15 amino acids. The germline V gene encodes CDR1 SQVTM and CDR2 ANQGSEA. V was clipped by 2 bases and J by 3 bases, with 17 bases between them. The CDR3, as DNA: TGCAGCGTTGAATCCCCGGGATCTAGTAACTACGAGCAGTACTTC. This encodes CSVESPGSSNYEQYF.

V usage is TRBV20-1 and J usage is TRBJ2-5; unclear D gene. CDR3 size: 11 residues. Trimming pared 6 bases from V and 2 bases from J, leaving 7 bases between. The germline V gene encodes CDR1 DFQATT and CDR2 SNEGSKA (reference sequence). The CDR3 reads CSAHHQETQYF. The CDR3 nucleotides read TGCAGTGCACATCATCAAGAGACCCAGTACTTC.

This clone was found a few times. The chain employs TRBV4-1 and TRBJ2-3; tentatively, D is TRBD1 (7 bases). V gave up 2 bases and J gave up 0 bases, with 12 bases separating them. Germline lookup yields CDR1 MGHRA and CDR2 YSYEKL. The CDR3 is made up of 16 amino acids. CDR3 bases: TGCGCCAGCAGCCAAAGAGCAGGGGGGAGCACAGATACGCAGTATTTT. Protein: CASSQRAGGSTDTQYF.

The chain joins TRBV18 to TRBJ1-4; the D is unclear. Trimming left V 6 bases short and J 0 bases short, with 11 bases between. CDR3 length: 15 residues. CDR1 KGHSH and CDR2 LQKENI come from the germline V gene. Here the CDR3 DNA reads TGTGCCAGCTCCCCTCTAACTTCAACTAATGAAAAACTGTTTTTT. Translation: CASSPLTSTNEKLFF.

V usage is TRBV7-3 and J usage is TRBJ2-1; 8 nucleotides align to TRBD2. This CDR3 region has 13 residues. Trimming removed 1 base from V and 8 bases from J; junction bases left unmatched: 1. Germline V gives CDR1 SGHTA, CDR2 FQGTGA. CDR3 residues: CASSLSSGDEQFF. The CDR3 DNA is TGTGCCAGCAGCTTAAGTAGCGGGGATGAGCAGTTCTTC. The full variable domain, completed using reference TRBV7-3 and TRBJ2-1, is GAGVSQTPSNKVTEKGKYVELRCDPISGHTALYWYRQSLGQGPEFLIYFQGTGAADDSGLPNDRFFAVRPEGSVSTLKIQRTERGDSAVYLCASSLSSGDEQFFGPGTRLTVL.

The chain employs TRBV7-2 and TRBJ2-3; TRBD2 agrees at 15 bases. J gave up 6 bases and V 5 bases, and 3 bases lay outside the gene matches. There are 15 residues in the CDR3. From germline, CDR1 is SGHTA and CDR2 FQGNSA. The CDR3 coding sequence is TGTGCCAGCAGCGGGACTAGCGGGGGGCCCGATACGCAGTATTTT. It specifies CASSGTSGGPDTQYF.